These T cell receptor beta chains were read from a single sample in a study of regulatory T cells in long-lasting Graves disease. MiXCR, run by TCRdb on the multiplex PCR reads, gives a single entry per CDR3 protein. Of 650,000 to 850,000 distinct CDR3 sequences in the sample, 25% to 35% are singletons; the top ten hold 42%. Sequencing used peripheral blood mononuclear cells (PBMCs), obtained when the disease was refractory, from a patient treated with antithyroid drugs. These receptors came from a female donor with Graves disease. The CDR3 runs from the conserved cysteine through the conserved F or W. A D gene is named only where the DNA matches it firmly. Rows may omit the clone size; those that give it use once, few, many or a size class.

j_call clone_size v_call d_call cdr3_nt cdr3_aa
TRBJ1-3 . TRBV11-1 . TGTGCCAGCAGCTTAAGGAGCCGGGCCCGCGGCACCATATATTTT CASSLRSRARGTIYF
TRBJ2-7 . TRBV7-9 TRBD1 TGTGCCAGCAGCCCACCCGGGACAGGGGGCCCTGACTCCTACGAGCAGTACTTC CASSPPGTGGPDSYEQYF
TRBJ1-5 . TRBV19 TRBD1 TGTGCCAGTAGTATGAAGGGGGCGACCGGACGGCCCCAGCATTTT CASSMKGATGRPQHF
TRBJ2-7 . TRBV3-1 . TGTGCCAGCAGCCAAGAGGCGCGACGGGGAAACGAGCAGTACTTC CASSQEARRGNEQYF
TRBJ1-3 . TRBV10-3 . TGTGCCATCAGGGGTTCTGGAAACACCATATATTTT CAIRGSGNTIYF
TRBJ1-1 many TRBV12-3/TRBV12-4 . TGTGCCAGCATTGGTCGGGGGGAAAACACTGAAGCTTTCTTT CASIGRGENTEAFF
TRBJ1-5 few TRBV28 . TGTGCCAGCAGACACTCCGGGGCTGGCAATCAGCCCCAGCATTTT CASRHSGAGNQPQHF
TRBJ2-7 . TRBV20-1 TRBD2 TGCAGTGCTAGGAGGACTAGCGGGAGAGAAGGCTACGAGCAGTACTTC CSARRTSGREGYEQYF
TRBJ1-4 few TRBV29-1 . TGCAGCGCCGCGGGAGCTAATGAAAAACTGTTTTTT CSAAGANEKLFF
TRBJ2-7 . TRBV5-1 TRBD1 TGCGCCAGCAGCTTGACAGGGGGCAACTACGAGCAGTACTTC CASSLTGGNYEQYF
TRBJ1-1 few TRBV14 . TGTGCCAGCAGCCAGAGACCCCGGGGGGTGCACACTGAAGCTTTCTTT CASSQRPRGVHTEAFF
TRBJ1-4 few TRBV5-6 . TGTGCCAGCAGCTTGGTTCGGACAACTAATGAAAAACTGTTTTTT CASSLVRTTNEKLFF
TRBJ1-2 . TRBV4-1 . TGCGCCAGCAGCCAAGCGTCGGGCCAGGGGATTTCTGGCTACACCTTC CASSQASGQGISGYTF
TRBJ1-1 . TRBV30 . TGTGCCTGGAGTGTAGGCAGCAGGGCTTTCTTT CAWSVGSRAFF
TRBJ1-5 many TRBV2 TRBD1 TGTGCCAGCAGTGCCAGGGGGCTAGCTCAGCCCCAGCATTTT CASSARGLAQPQHF
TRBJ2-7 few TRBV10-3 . TGTGCCATCAGTTTTTTAGGGAGGCACGAGCAGTACTTC CAISFLGRHEQYF
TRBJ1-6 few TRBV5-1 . TGCGCCAGCAGCTTGAACAGGCGCAATTCACCCCTCCACTTT CASSLNRRNSPLHF
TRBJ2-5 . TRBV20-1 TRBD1 TGCAGTGCCCCGACAGGGGGAACGGAGACCCAGTACTTC CSAPTGGTETQYF
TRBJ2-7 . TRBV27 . TGTGCCAGCAGTTACGACGGCCGGAACTCCTACGAGCAGTACTTC CASSYDGRNSYEQYF
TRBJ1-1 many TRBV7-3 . TGTGCCAGCAGCCCCAATTGGGGGGAGGGCACTGAAGCTTTCTTT CASSPNWGEGTEAFF
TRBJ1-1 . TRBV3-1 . TGTGCCAGCAGCCATCGCGGGACCTTGAACACTGAAGCTTTCTTT CASSHRGTLNTEAFF
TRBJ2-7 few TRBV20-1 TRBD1 TGCAGTGCTTCGGGAGAGACAGGGGGCTTCGAGCAGTACTTC CSASGETGGFEQYF
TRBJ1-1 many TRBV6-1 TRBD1 TGTGCCAGCAGTGAAAGGGGAGGGGGCAGGGGGAACACTGAAGCTTTCTTT CASSERGGGRGNTEAFF
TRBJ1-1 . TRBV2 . TGTGCCAGCAGTGCTTTAGCCATGAACACTGAAGCTTTCTTT CASSALAMNTEAFF
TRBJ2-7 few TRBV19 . TGTGCCACGCAGGACCGCTGGGAGCAGTACTTC CATQDRWEQYF
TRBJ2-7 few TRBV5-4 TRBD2 TGTGCCAGCAGCGAAAGCGGGAGTACTTACGAGCAGTACTTC CASSESGSTYEQYF
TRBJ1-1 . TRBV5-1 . TGCGCCAGCAGATCCCCCGGGGTCAACACTGAAGCTTTCTTT CASRSPGVNTEAFF
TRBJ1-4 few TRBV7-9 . TGTGCCAGCAGCTTGGGAGACGAAAAACTGTTTTTT CASSLGDEKLFF
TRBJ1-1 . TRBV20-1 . TGCAGTGCTACAGGGAGAATGAACACTGAAGCTTTCTTT CSATGRMNTEAFF
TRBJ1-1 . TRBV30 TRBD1 TGTGCCTGGAGGGGACAGGGGGCGGCTGAAGCTTTCTTT CAWRGQGAAEAFF
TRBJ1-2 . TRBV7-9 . TGTGCCAGCAGCTTAGTCAGGGGCCAACCCAACTATGGCTACACCTTC CASSLVRGQPNYGYTF
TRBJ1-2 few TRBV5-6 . TGTGCCAGCAGCGTCGGGGCTCTTGGCTACACCTTC CASSVGALGYTF
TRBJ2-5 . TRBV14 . TGTGCCAGCAGCCAAGACCGGTCAGGAGTCGGAGAGACCCAGTACTTC CASSQDRSGVGETQYF
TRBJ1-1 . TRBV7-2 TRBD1 TGTGCCAGCAGCTTTGGGACAGGTCTTTTGAACACTGAAGCTTTCTTT CASSFGTGLLNTEAFF
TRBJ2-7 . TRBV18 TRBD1 TGTGCCAGCTCACCAAAACAGGGGGCCTCCTACGAGCAGTACTTC CASSPKQGASYEQYF
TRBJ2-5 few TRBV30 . TGTGCCTGGACAGCGAAAGAGACCCAGTACTTC CAWTAKETQYF
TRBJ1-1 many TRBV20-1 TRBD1 TGCAGTGCTAGAGACCCCGGGACAGGGAACGGTGAAGCTTTCTTT CSARDPGTGNGEAFF
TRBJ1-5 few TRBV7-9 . TGTGCCAGCAGCCCGAGCGGGCAGGGAAGCAATCAGCCCCAGCATTTT CASSPSGQGSNQPQHF
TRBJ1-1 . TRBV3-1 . TGTGCCAGCAGCCAAGATTTGAGGGAAGTTGAGAACACTGAAGCTTTCTTT CASSQDLREVENTEAFF
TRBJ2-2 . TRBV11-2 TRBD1 TGTGCCAGCAGCTCACGGACAGGGGGTAGTACCGGGGAGCTGTTTTTT CASSSRTGGSTGELFF
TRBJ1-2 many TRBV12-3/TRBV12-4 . TGTGCCAGCAGTGTTCTGAGCTCAGCTAACTATGGCTACACCTTC CASSVLSSANYGYTF
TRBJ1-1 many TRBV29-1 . TGCAGCGTTGGAGGCAGGATCACTGAAGCTTTCTTT CSVGGRITEAFF
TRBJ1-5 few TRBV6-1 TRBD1 TGTGCCAGCAGTAACAGGGGAGCCAGCAATCAGCCCCAGCATTTT CASSNRGASNQPQHF
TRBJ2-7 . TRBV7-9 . TGTGCCAGCAGCCGCGGAGGGGGGGTTGGGTACGAGCAGTACTTC CASSRGGGVGYEQYF
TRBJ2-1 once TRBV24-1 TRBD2 TGTGCCACCAGTGGCCAAAGCCCTAGCGGGAGTGAATCCTACAATGAGCAGTTCTTC CATSGQSPSGSESYNEQFF
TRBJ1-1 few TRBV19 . TGTGCCAGTACCCCCCTAACGGGAACTGAAGCTTTCTTT CASTPLTGTEAFF
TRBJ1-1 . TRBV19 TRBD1 TGTGCCAGTAGGGGGACAGACATGAACACTGAAGCTTTCTTT CASRGTDMNTEAFF
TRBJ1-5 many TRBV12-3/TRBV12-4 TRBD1 TGTGCCAGCAGTTTAAATCTTGGACAGGGAAATCAGCCCCAGCATTTT CASSLNLGQGNQPQHF
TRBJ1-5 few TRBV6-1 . TGTGCCAGCAGCCACCAGGTTAACAGCAATCAGCCCCAGCATTTT CASSHQVNSNQPQHF
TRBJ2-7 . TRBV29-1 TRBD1 TGCAGCGTTGAAGATCGGACTCGGGACAGGGGGAGGGTCGAGCAGTACTTC CSVEDRTRDRGRVEQYF
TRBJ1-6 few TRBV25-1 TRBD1 TGTGCCAGCAGTGGACCGGGACAGGGCAATTCACCCCTCCACTTT CASSGPGQGNSPLHF
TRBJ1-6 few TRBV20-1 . TGCAGTGCTAGTTCGGGCAGGGCCAATTCACCCCTCCACTTT CSASSGRANSPLHF
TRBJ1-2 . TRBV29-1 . TGCAGCGTCGGGACTTCGGACGACTATGGCTACACCTTC CSVGTSDDYGYTF
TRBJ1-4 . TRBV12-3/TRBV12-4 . TGTGCCAGCAGTAACGGGGGGCGGCTGACCGAAAAACTGTTTTTT CASSNGGRLTEKLFF
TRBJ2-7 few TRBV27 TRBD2 TGTGCCAGCAGTTCACGGAATCCGGGACTAGCGGATCCCAACGAGCAGTACTTC CASSSRNPGLADPNEQYF
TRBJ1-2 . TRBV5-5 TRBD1 TGTGCCAGCAGCTTGGGACAGGGTCCACGATATGGCTACACCTTC CASSLGQGPRYGYTF
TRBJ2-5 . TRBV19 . TGTGCCAGTAGTATTTCCGGTCAGGGGCCGACCCAGTACTTC CASSISGQGPTQYF